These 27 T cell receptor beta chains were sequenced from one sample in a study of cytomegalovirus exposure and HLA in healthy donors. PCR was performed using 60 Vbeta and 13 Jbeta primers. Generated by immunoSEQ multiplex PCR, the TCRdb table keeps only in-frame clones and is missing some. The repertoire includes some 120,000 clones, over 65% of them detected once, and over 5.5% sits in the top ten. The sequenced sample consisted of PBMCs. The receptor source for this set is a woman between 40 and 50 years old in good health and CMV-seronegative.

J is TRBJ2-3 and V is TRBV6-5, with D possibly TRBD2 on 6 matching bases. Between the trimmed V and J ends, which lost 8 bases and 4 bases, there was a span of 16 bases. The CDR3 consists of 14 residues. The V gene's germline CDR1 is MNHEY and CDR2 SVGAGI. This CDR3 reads CASWGRYAPDTQYF. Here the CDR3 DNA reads TGTGCCAGCTGGGGGAGGTACGCCCCAGATACGCAGTATTTT.

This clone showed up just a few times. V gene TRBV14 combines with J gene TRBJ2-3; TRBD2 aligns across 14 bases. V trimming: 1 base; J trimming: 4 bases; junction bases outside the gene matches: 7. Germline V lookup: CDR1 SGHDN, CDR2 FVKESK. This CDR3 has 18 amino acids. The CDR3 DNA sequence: TGTGCCAGCAGCCAAGGTTTCGGACTAGCGGGAGGAGCAGATACGCAGTATTTT. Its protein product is CASSQGFGLAGGADTQYF.

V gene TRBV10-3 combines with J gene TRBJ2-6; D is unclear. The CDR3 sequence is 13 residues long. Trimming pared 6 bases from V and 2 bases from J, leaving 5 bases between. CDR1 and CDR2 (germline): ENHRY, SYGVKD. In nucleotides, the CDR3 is TGTGCCATCAGGCAGGCTGGGGCCAACGTCCTGACTTTC. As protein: CAIRQAGANVLTF.

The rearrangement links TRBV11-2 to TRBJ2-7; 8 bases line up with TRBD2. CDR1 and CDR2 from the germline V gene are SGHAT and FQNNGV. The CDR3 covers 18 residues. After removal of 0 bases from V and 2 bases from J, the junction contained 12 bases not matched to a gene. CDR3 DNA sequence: TGTGCCAGCAGCTTAGAGGGTTGGGCGGGAGGCAACGCCTACGAGCAGTACTTC. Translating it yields CASSLEGWAGGNAYEQYF.

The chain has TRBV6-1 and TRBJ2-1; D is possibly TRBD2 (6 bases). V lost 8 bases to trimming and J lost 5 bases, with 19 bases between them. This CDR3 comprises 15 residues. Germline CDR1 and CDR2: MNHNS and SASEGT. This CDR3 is CASSERVDAHNEQFF. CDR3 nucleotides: TGTGCCAGCTCCGAGCGGGTCGATGCCCACAATGAGCAGTTCTTC.

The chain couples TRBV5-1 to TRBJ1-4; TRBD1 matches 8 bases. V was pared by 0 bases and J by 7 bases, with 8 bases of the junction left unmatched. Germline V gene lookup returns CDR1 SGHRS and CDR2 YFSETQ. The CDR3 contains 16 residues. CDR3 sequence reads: CASSLGGTGAGEKLFF. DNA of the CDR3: TGCGCCAGCAGCTTGGGGGGGACAGGCGCGGGTGAAAAACTGTTTTTT.

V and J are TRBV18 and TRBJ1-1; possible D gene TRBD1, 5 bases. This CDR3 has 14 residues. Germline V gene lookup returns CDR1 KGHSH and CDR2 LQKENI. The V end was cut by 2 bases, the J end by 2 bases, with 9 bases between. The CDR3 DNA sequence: TGTGCCAGCTCACCAATACAGGAAAACACTGAAGCTTTCTTT. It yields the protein CASSPIQENTEAFF.

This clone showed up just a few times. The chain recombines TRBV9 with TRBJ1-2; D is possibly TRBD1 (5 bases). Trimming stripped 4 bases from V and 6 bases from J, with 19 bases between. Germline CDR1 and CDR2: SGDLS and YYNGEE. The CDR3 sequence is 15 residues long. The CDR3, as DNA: TGTGCCAGCAGCCCCCACAGGTTTCCTATTAATGGCTACACCTTC. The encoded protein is CASSPHRFPINGYTF.

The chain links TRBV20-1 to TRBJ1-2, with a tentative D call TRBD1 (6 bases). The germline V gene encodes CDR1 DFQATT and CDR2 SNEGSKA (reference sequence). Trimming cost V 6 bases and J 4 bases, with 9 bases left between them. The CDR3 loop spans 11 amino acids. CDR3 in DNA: TGCAGTGCCCGGACAGCCTATGGCTACACCTTC. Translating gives CSARTAYGYTF.

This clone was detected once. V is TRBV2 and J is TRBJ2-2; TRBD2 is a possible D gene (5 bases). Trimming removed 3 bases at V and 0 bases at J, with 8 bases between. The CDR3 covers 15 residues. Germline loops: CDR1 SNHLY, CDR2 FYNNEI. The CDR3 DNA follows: TGTGCCAGCAGTGAGAGCGGAGCGAACACCGGGGAGCTGTTTTTT. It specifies CASSESGANTGELFF.

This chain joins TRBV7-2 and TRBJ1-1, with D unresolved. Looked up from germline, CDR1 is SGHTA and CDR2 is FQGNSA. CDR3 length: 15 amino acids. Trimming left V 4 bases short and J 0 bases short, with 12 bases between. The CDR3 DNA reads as TGTGCCAGCAGCTCTAGACCGATAATGAACACTGAAGCTTTCTTT. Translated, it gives CASSSRPIMNTEAFF.

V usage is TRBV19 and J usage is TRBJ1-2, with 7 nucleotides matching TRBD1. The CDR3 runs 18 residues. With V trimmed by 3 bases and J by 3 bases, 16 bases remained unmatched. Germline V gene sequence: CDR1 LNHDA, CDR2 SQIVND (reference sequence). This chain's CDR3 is CASSIARGGRGGDYGYTF. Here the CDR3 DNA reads TGTGCCAGTAGTATCGCGCGAGGGGGCAGAGGGGGAGACTATGGCTACACCTTC.

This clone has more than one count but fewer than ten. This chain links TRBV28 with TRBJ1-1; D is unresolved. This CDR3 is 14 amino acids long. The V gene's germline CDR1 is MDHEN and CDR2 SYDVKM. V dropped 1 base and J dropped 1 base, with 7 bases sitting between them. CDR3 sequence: CASSLSGSNTEAFF. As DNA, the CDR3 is TGTGCCAGCAGTTTATCGGGGTCGAACACTGAAGCTTTCTTT.

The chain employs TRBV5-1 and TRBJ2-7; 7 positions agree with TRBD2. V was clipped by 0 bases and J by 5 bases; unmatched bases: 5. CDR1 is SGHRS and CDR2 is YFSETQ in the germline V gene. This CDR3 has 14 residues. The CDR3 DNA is TGCGCCAGCAGCTTGGGTAGCGGGTTCGACGAGCAGTACTTC. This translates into CASSLGSGFDEQYF. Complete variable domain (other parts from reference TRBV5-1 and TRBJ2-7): KAGVTQTPRYLIKTRGQQVTLSCSPISGHRSVSWYQQTPGQGLQFLFEYFSETQRNKGNFPGRFSGRQFSNSRSEMNVSTLELGDSALYLCASSLGSGFDEQYFGPGTRLTVT.

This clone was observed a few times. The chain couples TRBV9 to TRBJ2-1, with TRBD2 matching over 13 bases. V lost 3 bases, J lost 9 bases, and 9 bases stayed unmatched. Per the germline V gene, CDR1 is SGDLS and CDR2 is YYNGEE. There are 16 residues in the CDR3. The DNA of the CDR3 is TGTGCCAGCAGCGAGAGGGGACTAGCGGGAATAGGTGAGCAGTTCTTC. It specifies CASSERGLAGIGEQFF.

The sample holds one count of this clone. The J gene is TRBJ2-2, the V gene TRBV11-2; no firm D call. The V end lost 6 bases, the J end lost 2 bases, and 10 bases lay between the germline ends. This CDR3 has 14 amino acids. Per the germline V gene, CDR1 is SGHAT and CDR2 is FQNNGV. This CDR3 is CASSQQPNTGELFF. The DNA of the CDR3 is TGTGCCAGCAGTCAACAGCCTAACACCGGGGAGCTGTTTTTT.

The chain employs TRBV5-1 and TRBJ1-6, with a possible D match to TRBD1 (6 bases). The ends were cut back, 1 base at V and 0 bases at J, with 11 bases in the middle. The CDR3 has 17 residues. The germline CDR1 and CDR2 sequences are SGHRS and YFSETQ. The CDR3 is CASSLSSRGSYNSPLHF. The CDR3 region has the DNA TGCGCCAGCAGCTTGTCTTCCAGGGGCTCCTATAATTCACCCCTCCACTTT.

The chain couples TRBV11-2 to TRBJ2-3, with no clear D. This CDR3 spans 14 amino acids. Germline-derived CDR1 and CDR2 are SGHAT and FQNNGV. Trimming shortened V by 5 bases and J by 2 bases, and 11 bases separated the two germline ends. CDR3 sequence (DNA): TGTGCCAGCAGCCACTCTAGATTCACAGATACGCAGTATTTT. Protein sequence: CASSHSRFTDTQYF.

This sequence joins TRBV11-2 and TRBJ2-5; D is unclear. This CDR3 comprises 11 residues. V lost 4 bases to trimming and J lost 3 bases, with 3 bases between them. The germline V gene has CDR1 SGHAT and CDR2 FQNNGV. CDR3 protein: CASSSKETQYF. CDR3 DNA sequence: TGTGCCAGCAGCTCCAAAGAGACCCAGTACTTC.

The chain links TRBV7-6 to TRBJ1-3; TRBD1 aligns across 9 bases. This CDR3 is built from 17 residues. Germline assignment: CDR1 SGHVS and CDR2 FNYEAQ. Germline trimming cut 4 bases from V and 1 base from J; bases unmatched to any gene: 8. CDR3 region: CASSSFPQGASGNTIYF. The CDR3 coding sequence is TGTGCCAGCAGCTCCTTCCCACAGGGGGCTTCTGGAAACACCATATATTTT.

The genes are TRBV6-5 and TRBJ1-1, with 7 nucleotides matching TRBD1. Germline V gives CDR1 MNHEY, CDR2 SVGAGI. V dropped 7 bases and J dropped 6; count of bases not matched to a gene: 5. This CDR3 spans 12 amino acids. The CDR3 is CASKDQGAEAFF. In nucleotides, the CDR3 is TGTGCCAGCAAAGACCAGGGGGCTGAAGCTTTCTTT.

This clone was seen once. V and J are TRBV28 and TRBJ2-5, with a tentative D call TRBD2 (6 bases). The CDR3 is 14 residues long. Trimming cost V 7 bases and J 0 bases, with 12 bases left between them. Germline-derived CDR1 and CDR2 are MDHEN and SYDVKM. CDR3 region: CASKFGDYQETQYF. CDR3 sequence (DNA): TGTGCCAGCAAATTTGGGGACTACCAAGAGACCCAGTACTTC.

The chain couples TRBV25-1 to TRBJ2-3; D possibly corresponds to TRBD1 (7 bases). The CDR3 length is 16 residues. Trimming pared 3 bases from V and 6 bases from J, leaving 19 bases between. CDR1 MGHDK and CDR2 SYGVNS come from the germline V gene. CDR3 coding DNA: TGTGCCAGCAGTGACCCGTGGCAGGGGGGTGGCGATACGCAGTATTTT. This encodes CASSDPWQGGGDTQYF.

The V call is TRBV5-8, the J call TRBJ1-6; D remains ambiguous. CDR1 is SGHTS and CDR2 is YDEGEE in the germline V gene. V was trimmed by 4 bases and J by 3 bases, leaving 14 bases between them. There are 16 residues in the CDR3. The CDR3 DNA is TGTGCCAGCAGCAGCGGACTGATGATCTATAATTCACCCCTCCACTTT. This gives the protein CASSSGLMIYNSPLHF.

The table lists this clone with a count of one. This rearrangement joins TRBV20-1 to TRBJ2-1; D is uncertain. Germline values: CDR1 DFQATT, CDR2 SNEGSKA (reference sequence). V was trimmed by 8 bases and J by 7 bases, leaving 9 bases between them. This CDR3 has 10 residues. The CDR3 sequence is CSPLANEQFF. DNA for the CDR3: TGCAGTCCGTTAGCAAATGAGCAGTTCTTC.

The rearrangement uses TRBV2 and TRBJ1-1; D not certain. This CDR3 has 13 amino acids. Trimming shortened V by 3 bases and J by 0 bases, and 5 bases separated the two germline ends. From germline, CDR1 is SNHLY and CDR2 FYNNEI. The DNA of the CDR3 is TGTGCCAGCAGTGACGAGATGAACACTGAAGCTTTCTTT. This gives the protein CASSDEMNTEAFF.

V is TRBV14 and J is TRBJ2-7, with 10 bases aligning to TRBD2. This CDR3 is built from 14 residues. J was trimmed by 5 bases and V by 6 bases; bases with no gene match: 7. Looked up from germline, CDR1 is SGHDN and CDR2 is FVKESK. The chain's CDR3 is CASRKSGRGNEQYF. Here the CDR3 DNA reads TGTGCCAGCAGGAAAAGCGGGAGGGGGAACGAGCAGTACTTC.